These 29 T cell receptor beta chains were all obtained from the same sample, sequenced in a study of blood T cell repertoires in COVID-19. Generated by immunoSEQ multiplex PCR, the TCRdb table keeps only in-frame clones and is missing some. The profile shows 270,000 or so clones, 90% of them singletons. The sequencing sample was made of peripheral blood. Receptors were obtained from a woman aged 55-70 years with COVID-19, enrolled during active disease.

The chain's CDR3 is CASGKGVSGANVLTF. The DNA of the CDR3 is TGTGCTAGTGGTAAGGGGGTCTCTGGGGCCAACGTCCTGACTTTC. The chain couples TRBV12-5 to TRBJ2-6; a possible D gene is TRBD1 (6 bases). Trimming cost V 5 bases and J 0 bases, with 8 bases left between them. The germline CDR1 and CDR2 sequences are LGHNT and FRNRAP. This CDR3 is 15 amino acids long.

J is TRBJ1-1 and V is TRBV27; D ambiguous. The CDR3 contains 17 residues. CDR1 MNHEY and CDR2 SMNVEV come from the germline V gene (reference sequence). V lost 5 bases and J 0 bases, leaving 19 bases between the germline ends. CDR3 nucleotides: TGTGCCAGCAGTAGACTAGGCCTGTATACTTTGAACACTGAAGCTTTCTTT. It yields the protein CASSRLGLYTLNTEAFF.

CDR3 residues: CASDTGNYGYTF. The CDR3, as DNA: TGCGCCAGCGACACAGGGAACTATGGCTACACCTTC. The V and J genes are TRBV10-2 and TRBJ1-2, with D perhaps matching TRBD1 (6 bases). The CDR3 covers 12 residues. V lost 8 bases to trimming and J lost 2 bases, with 9 bases between them. Germline V gene sequence: CDR1 WSHSY, CDR2 SAAADI.

This sequence joins TRBV13 and TRBJ2-3; 12 nucleotides match TRBD2. Germline CDR1 is PRHDT and CDR2 is FYEKMQ (reference sequence). V gave up 5 bases and J gave up 3 bases; unmatched junction bases: 9. This CDR3 has 17 amino acids. CDR3 in amino acids: CASSVPSGGAGTDTQYF. CDR3 in DNA: TGTGCCAGCAGCGTCCCTAGCGGGGGGGCCGGGACAGATACGCAGTATTTT.

The rearrangement uses TRBV30 and TRBJ1-3; a possible D gene is TRBD1 (6 bases). The CDR3 totals 14 residues. Germline V gene data show CDR1 as GTSNPN and CDR2 as SVGIG (reference sequence). Trimming cost V 5 bases and J 4 bases, with 15 bases left between them. CDR3 protein: CAWETTGAGNTIYF. The CDR3 DNA follows: TGTGCCTGGGAGACGACAGGAGCCGGAAACACCATATATTTT. Supplemented by reference TRBV30 and TRBJ1-3, the full variable domain reads SQTIHQWPATLVQPVGSPLSLECTVEGTSNPNLYWYRQAAGRGLQLLFYSVGIGQISSEVPQNLSASRPQDRQFILSSKKLLLSDSGFYLCAWETTGAGNTIYFGEGSWLTVV.

This sequence joins TRBV7-2 and TRBJ2-1; 12 bases fit TRBD2. Germline loops: CDR1 SGHTA, CDR2 FQGNSA. CDR3 length: 17 amino acids. V lost 5 bases to trimming and J lost 2 bases; unmatched junction nucleotides: 7. The DNA of the CDR3 is TGTGCCAGCAGCATAGGACTAGCGGGGAGCACCTACAATGAGCAGTTCTTC. It encodes CASSIGLAGSTYNEQFF.

This chain uses TRBV9 with TRBJ2-7, with 7 bases matching TRBD2. The CDR3 extends over 15 amino acids. Trimming took 0 bases from V and 3 from J; bases not matched to a gene: 6. Germline V gene lookup returns CDR1 SGDLS and CDR2 YYNGEE. CDR3 DNA sequence: TGTGCCAGCAGCGTAGAGGCAGGACTAGTCTACGAGCAGTACTTC. Translated: CASSVEAGLVYEQYF. The full variable domain, completed using reference TRBV9 and TRBJ2-7, is DSGVTQTPKHLITATGQRVTLRCSPRSGDLSVYWYQQSLDQGLQFLIQYYNGEERAKGNILERFSAQQFPDLHSELNLSSLELGDSALYFCASSVEAGLVYEQYFGPGTRLTVT.

The CDR3 DNA sequence: TGTGCCAGCAGCTACACTAGCGGGGCCCCCCGAGGGGAGACCCAGTACTTC. Translated: CASSYTSGAPRGETQYF. The chain links TRBV7-6 to TRBJ2-5; 10 bases map to TRBD2. The CDR3 runs 17 residues. Unmatched junction bases numbered 13, after V lost 4 bases and J lost 5 bases. Germline V gene sequence: CDR1 SGHVS, CDR2 FNYEAQ.

The J gene is TRBJ2-2, the V gene TRBV29-1; D might be TRBD1 (5 bases). Trimming pared 6 bases from V and 6 bases from J, leaving 17 bases between. There are 14 residues in the CDR3. CDR1 is SQVTM and CDR2 is ANQGSEA in the germline V gene. The CDR3 here is CSVQHQGSAGELFF. Here the CDR3 DNA reads TGCAGCGTCCAACATCAGGGTTCAGCCGGGGAGCTGTTTTTT.

This CDR3 is CASSEVGDRGAFF. The CDR3 region has the DNA TGTGCCAGCAGTGAAGTGGGCGACAGGGGAGCTTTCTTT. The chain uses TRBV6-1 and TRBJ1-1, with 8 positions matching TRBD1. The CDR3 is 13 amino acids. CDR1 is MNHNS and CDR2 is SASEGT in the germline V gene. Trimming removed 1 base from V and 10 bases from J; junction bases left unmatched: 5.

This chain links TRBV5-5 with TRBJ2-7, with no clear D. This CDR3 is 12 amino acids long. Germline CDR1 reads SGHKS; CDR2 reads YYEKEE (reference sequence). V gave up 6 bases and J gave up 2 bases, with 9 bases separating them. CDR3 bases: TGTGCCAGCACCGCAGAGGCCTACGAGCAGTACTTC. Translated: CASTAEAYEQYF.

This chain joins TRBV11-2 and TRBJ1-1; D remains ambiguous. CDR1 and CDR2 (germline): SGHAT, FQNNGV. V lost 7 bases to trimming and J lost 5 bases, with 17 bases between them. CDR3 length: 14 amino acids. The CDR3 DNA sequence: TGTGCCAGCACGTACGTAAGCGCCGGTACTGAAGCTTTCTTT. Protein sequence: CASTYVSAGTEAFF.

The chain employs TRBV7-9 and TRBJ1-2; weak D call: TRBD1 (5 bases). Germline loops: CDR1 SEHNR, CDR2 FQNEAQ (reference sequence). Trimming left V 2 bases short and J 4 bases short, with 14 bases between. The CDR3 spans 15 residues. The DNA for the CDR3 is TGTGCCAGCAGCTTACCAGGCGGGGCGAGCTATGGCTACACCTTC. Amino acid sequence: CASSLPGGASYGYTF.

This chain links TRBV10-3 with TRBJ1-2; a possible D gene is TRBD1 (6 bases). The CDR3 consists of 15 residues. Trimming took 2 bases from V and 4 from J, leaving 14 bases between them. Germline assignment: CDR1 ENHRY and CDR2 SYGVKD. This chain's CDR3 is CAISETQGFGYGYTF. The CDR3 nucleotides read TGTGCCATCAGTGAGACTCAGGGGTTCGGCTATGGCTACACCTTC.

This chain connects TRBV19 to TRBJ1-6, with D hard to call. From germline, CDR1 is LNHDA and CDR2 SQIVND (reference sequence). V lost 2 bases to trimming and J lost 9 bases, with 14 bases between them. This CDR3 spans 15 amino acids. The CDR3 here is CASSILPFRSSPLHF. DNA for the CDR3: TGTGCCAGTAGTATACTGCCTTTCCGGAGTTCACCCCTCCACTTT.

This chain connects TRBV19 to TRBJ2-5; 9 bases agree with TRBD1. J gave up 4 bases and V 3 bases, and 6 bases lay outside the gene matches. Germline V gene sequence: CDR1 LNHDA, CDR2 SQIVND (reference sequence). CDR3 length: 15 residues. The CDR3 nucleotides are TGTGCCAGTAGTATCGCGACAGGGGGAGGAGAGACCCAGTACTTC. This sequence encodes CASSIATGGGETQYF.

In its sample, this clone was seen once. The chain combines TRBV6-2 or TRBV6-3 with TRBJ2-3; no definite D call. This CDR3 has 14 residues. From germline, CDR1 is MNHEY and CDR2 SVGEGT. Trimming left V 2 bases short and J 2 bases short, with 8 bases between. The CDR3, as DNA: TGTGCCAGCAGTTACGTGGCAGACACAGATACGCAGTATTTT. As protein: CASSYVADTDTQYF.

The chain has TRBV15 and TRBJ2-7; a weak D match, TRBD1 (5 bases). The V and J ends lost 5 bases and 0 bases respectively, with 11 bases between them. The CDR3 runs 14 residues. CDR1 is LNHNV and CDR2 is YYDKDF in the germline V gene (reference sequence). The CDR3 region is CATSWTLSSYEQYF. The CDR3 DNA follows: TGTGCCACCAGCTGGACATTGAGCTCCTACGAGCAGTACTTC.

The V call is TRBV18, the J call TRBJ2-3; D remains ambiguous. Germline V gives CDR1 KGHSH, CDR2 LQKENI. This CDR3 comprises 17 residues. V gave up 3 bases and J gave up 4 bases, with 20 bases separating them. CDR3 sequence (DNA): TGTGCCAGCTCACCGCCGCGTTTCTCGGGTTCGGCAGATACGCAGTATTTT. Translation: CASSPPRFSGSADTQYF.

The chain links TRBV10-3 to TRBJ2-5; D perhaps matches TRBD2 (7 bases). CDR1 and CDR2 from the germline V gene are ENHRY and SYGVKD. The V gene lost 4 bases and the J gene lost 1 base, with 19 bases spanning the gap. CDR3 length: 17 amino acids. The DNA for the CDR3 is TGTGCCATCAGTGGAGGGGGACCCCGGGGGGCCCAAGAGACCCAGTACTTC. Translating gives CAISGGGPRGAQETQYF.

The V and J genes are TRBV9 and TRBJ2-2, with 8 bases that match TRBD2. Trimming at V came to 1 base and at J to 4 bases, leaving 6 bases not matched to a gene. CDR3 length: 16 amino acids. Germline V lookup: CDR1 SGDLS, CDR2 YYNGEE. Here the CDR3 reads CASSVKAGVATGELFF. For the CDR3, the DNA is TGTGCCAGCAGCGTAAAAGCGGGGGTAGCCACCGGGGAGCTGTTTTTT.

J is TRBJ1-2 and V is TRBV5-1; 9 nucleotides line up with TRBD1. V gave up 2 bases and J gave up 8 bases; unmatched junction bases: 7. CDR3 size: 14 residues. Per germline, CDR1 SGHRS and CDR2 YFSETQ. This CDR3 reads CASSFETGGRGYTF. DNA of the CDR3: TGCGCCAGCAGCTTCGAGACAGGGGGTCGCGGCTACACCTTC.

The gene calls are TRBV6-6 and TRBJ1-1; D unclear. V was shortened by 0 bases and J by 8 bases, with 10 bases between the two germline ends. CDR1 and CDR2 from the germline V gene are MNHNY and SVGAGI (reference sequence). This CDR3 is 13 amino acids long. DNA of the CDR3: TGTGCCAGCAGTTACTCGTTAGGAGTGGAAGCTTTCTTT. Translated: CASSYSLGVEAFF.

V usage is TRBV7-8 and J usage is TRBJ1-2, with TRBD1 matching 8 bases. Germline-derived CDR1 and CDR2 are SGHVS and FQNEAQ. Trimming took 6 bases from V and 4 from J; bases not matched to a gene: 4. The length of the CDR3 is 13 residues. In DNA, the CDR3 is TGTGCCAGCAGTCCAGGGGGCGGCTATGGCTACACCTTC. Its translation is CASSPGGGYGYTF.

This chain uses TRBV28 with TRBJ1-2, with D possibly matching TRBD1 (5 bases). The CDR3 length is 12 residues. The germline gives CDR1 MDHEN, CDR2 SYDVKM. Trimming pared 3 bases from V and 8 bases from J, leaving 10 bases between. The CDR3 spells CASSLPQGGYTF. In DNA, the CDR3 is TGTGCCAGCAGTTTGCCCCAGGGAGGCTACACCTTC.

The V and J genes are TRBV5-1 and TRBJ2-1; no reliable D call. Trimming cost V 2 bases and J 6 bases, with 9 bases left between them. The CDR3 has 13 amino acids. Germline V CDR1 and CDR2: SGHRS, YFSETQ. DNA of the CDR3: TGCGCCAGCAGCTTACTCTCCGGCAATGAGCAGTTCTTC. Protein sequence: CASSLLSGNEQFF.

The J gene is TRBJ2-3, the V gene TRBV3-1 (or the pseudogene TRBV3-2), with D tentatively TRBD2 (6 bases). The CDR3 is made up of 13 amino acids. Germline V CDR1 and CDR2: LGHDT, YNNKEL (reference sequence). V lost 4 bases and J 8 bases, leaving 13 bases between the germline ends. In DNA form, the CDR3 reads TGTGCCAGCAGCCCCCAAGCCGGGAGTACGCAGTATTTT. Its protein product is CASSPQAGSTQYF.

The table lists this clone with a few counts. The J gene is TRBJ2-7, the V gene TRBV5-1, with TRBD1 matching 7 bases. This CDR3 has 13 residues. Germline V gene sequence: CDR1 SGHRS, CDR2 YFSETQ. V was pared by 5 bases and J by 3 bases, with 5 bases of the junction left unmatched. As DNA, the CDR3 is TGCGCCAGCAGTTGGACAGGAGTCTACGAGCAGTACTTC. Translation: CASSWTGVYEQYF.

The table lists this clone with a count of one. The J gene is TRBJ1-2, the V gene TRBV11-2; 7 bases align to TRBD1. V shed 6 bases, J shed 6 bases, and the junction held 10 bases outside the gene matches. This CDR3 spans 14 amino acids. Per germline, CDR1 SGHAT and CDR2 FQNNGV. CDR3 protein: CASRIIGGIDGYTF. In DNA, the CDR3 is TGTGCCAGCAGGATAATAGGGGGCATCGATGGCTACACCTTC.